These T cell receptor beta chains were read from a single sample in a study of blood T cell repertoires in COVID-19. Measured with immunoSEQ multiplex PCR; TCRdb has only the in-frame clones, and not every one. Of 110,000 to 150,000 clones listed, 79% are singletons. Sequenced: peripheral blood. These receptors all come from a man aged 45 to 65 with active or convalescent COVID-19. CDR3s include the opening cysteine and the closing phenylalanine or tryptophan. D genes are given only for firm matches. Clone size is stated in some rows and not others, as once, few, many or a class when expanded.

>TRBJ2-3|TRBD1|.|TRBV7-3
CASSLGGQGRTDTQYF
TGTGCCAGCAGCTTAGGGGGACAGGGACGCACAGATACGCAGTATTTT
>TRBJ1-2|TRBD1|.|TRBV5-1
CASSPGQDYGYTF
TGCGCCAGCAGCCCGGGACAGGACTATGGCTACACCTTC
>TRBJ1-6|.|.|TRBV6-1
CASSEQGQLNSPLHF
TGTGCCAGCAGTGAACAGGGGCAGTTAAATTCACCCCTCCACTTT
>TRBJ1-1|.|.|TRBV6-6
CASSRRSDTEAFF
TGTGCCAGCAGCCGCCGGAGTGACACTGAAGCTTTCTTT
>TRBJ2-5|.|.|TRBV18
CASSRQVETQYF
TGTGCCAGCTCACGACAGGTGGAGACCCAGTACTTC
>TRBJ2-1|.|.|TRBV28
CASRVSSHNEQFF
TGTGCCAGCAGGGTTAGCAGTCACAATGAGCAGTTCTTC
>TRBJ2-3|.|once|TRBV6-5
CASRLALSTDTQYF
TGTGCCAGCAGGCTAGCGCTGAGCACAGATACGCAGTATTTT
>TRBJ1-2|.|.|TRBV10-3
CAISGTGNYGYTF
TGTGCCATCAGTGGTACAGGGAACTATGGCTACACCTTC
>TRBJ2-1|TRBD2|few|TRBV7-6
CASSLASGIYNEQFF
TGTGCCAGCAGCTTAGCGAGCGGGATTTACAATGAGCAGTTCTTC
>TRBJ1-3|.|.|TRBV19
CASSISRHSGNTIYF
TGTGCCAGTAGTATTAGCCGCCACTCTGGAAACACCATATATTTT
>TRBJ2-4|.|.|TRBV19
CASTPSHLSAKNIQYF
TGTGCCAGTACTCCTAGCCATCTCTCCGCCAAAAACATTCAGTACTTC
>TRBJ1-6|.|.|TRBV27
CASSLSYNSPLHF
TGTGCCAGCAGTCTCAGTTATAATTCACCCCTCCACTTT
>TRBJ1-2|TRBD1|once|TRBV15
CATSRVGTGGGSNYGYTF
TGTGCCACCAGCAGAGTGGGGACAGGGGGCGGGTCTAACTATGGCTACACCTTC
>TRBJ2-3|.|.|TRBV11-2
CASSLVGANTDTQYF
TGTGCCAGCAGCTTAGTAGGGGCAAACACAGATACGCAGTATTTT
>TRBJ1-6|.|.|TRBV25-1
CASGGAEGSYNSPLHF
TGTGCCAGCGGCGGGGCCGAGGGCTCCTATAATTCACCCCTCCACTTT
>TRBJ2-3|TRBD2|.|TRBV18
CASSRPRRGGLNTQYF
TGTGCCAGCTCACGCCCGAGGCGGGGAGGGCTAAATACGCAGTATTTT
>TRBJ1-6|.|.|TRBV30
CAWNREYYNSPLHF
TGTGCCTGGAACAGGGAATACTATAATTCACCCCTCCACTTT
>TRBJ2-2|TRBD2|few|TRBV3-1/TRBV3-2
CASSSGLAGEVTGELFF
TGTGCCAGCAGCTCGGGACTAGCGGGAGAAGTCACCGGGGAGCTGTTTTTT
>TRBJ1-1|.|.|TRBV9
CASSLRQNTEAFF
TGTGCCAGCAGCCTTAGACAGAACACTGAAGCTTTCTTT
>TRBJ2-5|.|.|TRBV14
CASSQAGKTQYF
TGTGCCAGCAGCCAAGCCGGGAAGACCCAGTACTTC
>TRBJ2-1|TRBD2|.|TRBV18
CASSPRPLADYNEQFF
TGTGCCAGCTCACCACGACCACTAGCGGACTACAATGAGCAGTTCTTC
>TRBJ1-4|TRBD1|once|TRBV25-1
CASSAHGTANEKLFF
TGTGCCAGCAGTGCCCACGGGACAGCTAATGAAAAACTGTTTTTT
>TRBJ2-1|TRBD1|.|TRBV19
CASSTLRGPLNEQFF
TGTGCCAGTAGTACTCTCAGGGGGCCCCTCAATGAGCAGTTCTTC
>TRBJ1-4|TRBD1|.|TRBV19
CASSTILQGTMEKLFF
TGTGCCAGTAGTACCATCCTACAGGGGACAATGGAAAAACTGTTTTTT
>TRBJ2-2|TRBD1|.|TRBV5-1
CASSSGTANTGELFF
TGCGCCAGCAGCTCCGGGACAGCGAACACCGGGGAGCTGTTTTTT
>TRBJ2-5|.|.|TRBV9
CASSVAGVGETQYF
TGTGCCAGCAGCGTAGCGGGGGTTGGAGAGACCCAGTACTTC
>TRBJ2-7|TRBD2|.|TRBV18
CASSPTLAGIYEQYF
TGTGCCAGCTCACCCACTCTAGCGGGAATCTACGAGCAGTACTTC
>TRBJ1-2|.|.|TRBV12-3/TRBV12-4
CASRFGSRDGYTF
TGTGCCAGCAGATTCGGGTCCCGAGATGGCTACACCTTC
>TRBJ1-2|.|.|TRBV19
CASSIARGGYGYTF
TGTGCCAGTAGTATTGCCCGGGGAGGCTATGGCTACACCTTC
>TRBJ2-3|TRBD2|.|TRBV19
CASSKLQTSGTDTQYF
TGTGCCAGTAGTAAACTTCAGACTAGCGGCACAGATACGCAGTATTTT
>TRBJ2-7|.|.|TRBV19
CASSTVGAYEQYF
TGTGCCAGTAGCACAGTGGGGGCTTACGAGCAGTACTTC
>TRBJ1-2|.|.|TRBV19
CASGAYGYTF
TGTGCCAGTGGGGCCTATGGCTACACCTTC
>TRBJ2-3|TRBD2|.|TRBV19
CASSMGGASTDTQYF
TGTGCCAGTAGTATGGGAGGGGCCAGCACAGATACGCAGTATTTT
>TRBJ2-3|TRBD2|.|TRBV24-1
CATSDYGLAVTDTQYF
TGTGCCACCAGTGATTATGGACTAGCGGTCACAGATACGCAGTATTTT
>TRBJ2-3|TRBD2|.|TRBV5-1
CASSPEGLGTDTQYF
TGCGCCAGCAGCCCAGAGGGACTAGGGACAGATACGCAGTATTTT
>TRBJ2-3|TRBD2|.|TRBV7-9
CASSLTGLGADTQYF
TGTGCCAGCAGCCTTACGGGACTAGGCGCAGATACGCAGTATTTT
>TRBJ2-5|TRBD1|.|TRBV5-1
CASSVGQNRETQYF
TGCGCCAGCAGCGTGGGACAGAACAGAGAGACCCAGTACTTC
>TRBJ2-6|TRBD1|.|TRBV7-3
CASSLRFGTGPSGANVLTF
TGTGCCAGCAGCTTACGTTTCGGGACAGGCCCCTCTGGGGCCAACGTCCTGACTTTC
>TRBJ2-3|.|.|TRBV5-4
CASKTSTDTQYF
TGTGCCAGCAAAACTAGCACAGATACGCAGTATTTT
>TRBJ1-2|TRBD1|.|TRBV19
CASNRQGGGYTF
TGTGCCAGTAATCGACAGGGCGGGGGCTACACCTTC
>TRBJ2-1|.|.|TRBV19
CASSIDPGRWNEQFF
TGTGCCAGTAGTATAGATCCCGGGAGATGGAATGAGCAGTTCTTC
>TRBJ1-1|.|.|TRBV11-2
CASSPSLGPRTEAFF
TGTGCCAGCAGCCCTAGCCTGGGCCCGCGGACTGAAGCTTTCTTT
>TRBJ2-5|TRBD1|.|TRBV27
CASSSLTGRETQYF
TGTGCCAGCAGTTCACTGACAGGGCGGGAGACCCAGTACTTC
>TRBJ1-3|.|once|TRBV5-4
CASSLGSGTSGNTIYF
TGTGCCAGCAGCCTTGGGTCCGGGACTTCTGGAAACACCATATATTTT
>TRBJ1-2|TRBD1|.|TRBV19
CASSIRGGNGYTF
TGTGCCAGTAGTATACGAGGGGGCAATGGCTACACCTTC
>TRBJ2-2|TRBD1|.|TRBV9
CASSVVTGESGELFF
TGTGCCAGCAGCGTAGTAACAGGGGAATCCGGGGAGCTGTTTTTT
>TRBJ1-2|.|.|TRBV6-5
CASSYSMGHGYTF
TGTGCCAGCAGTTACTCGATGGGGCATGGCTACACCTTC
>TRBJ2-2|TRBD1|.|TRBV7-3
CASSRDRAVTGELFF
TGTGCCAGCAGCCGAGACAGGGCGGTTACCGGGGAGCTGTTTTTT
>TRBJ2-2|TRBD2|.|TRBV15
CATRSAKRLAGITGELFF
TGTGCCACCAGATCGGCGAAGCGACTAGCGGGGATCACCGGGGAGCTGTTTTTT
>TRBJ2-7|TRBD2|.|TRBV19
CASSGLAANYEQYF
TGTGCCAGTAGTGGCCTAGCGGCTAACTACGAGCAGTACTTC
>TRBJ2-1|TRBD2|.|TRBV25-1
CASIGQRDYNEQFF
TGTGCCAGCATTGGGCAGCGGGACTACAATGAGCAGTTCTTC
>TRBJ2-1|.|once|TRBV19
CASSSSGSYNEQFF
TGTGCCAGTAGTAGTTCCGGCTCCTACAATGAGCAGTTCTTC
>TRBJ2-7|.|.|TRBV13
CASSTSGVGSYEQYF
TGTGCCAGCAGCACCTCAGGGGTTGGATCCTACGAGCAGTACTTC
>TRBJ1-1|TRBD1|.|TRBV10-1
CASSGAGTESEAFF
TGCGCCAGCAGTGGGGCCGGGACAGAAAGTGAAGCTTTCTTT
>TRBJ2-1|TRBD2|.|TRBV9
CASSLTSGDNEQFF
TGTGCCAGCAGCCTTACTAGCGGGGACAATGAGCAGTTCTTC
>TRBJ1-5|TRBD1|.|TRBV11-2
CASSEGTGGTQPQHF
TGTGCCAGCAGCGAGGGGACAGGGGGAACTCAGCCCCAGCATTTT
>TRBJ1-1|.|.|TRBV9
CASSTYDTSTEAFF
TGTGCCAGCAGTACTTACGACACGAGCACTGAAGCTTTCTTT
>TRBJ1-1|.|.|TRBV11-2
CASSPPGFVGTEAFF
TGTGCCAGCAGCCCACCCGGGTTTGTGGGCACTGAAGCTTTCTTT
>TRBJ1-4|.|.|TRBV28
CASSLLGEKLFF
TGTGCCAGCAGTCTACTAGGAGAAAAACTGTTTTTT